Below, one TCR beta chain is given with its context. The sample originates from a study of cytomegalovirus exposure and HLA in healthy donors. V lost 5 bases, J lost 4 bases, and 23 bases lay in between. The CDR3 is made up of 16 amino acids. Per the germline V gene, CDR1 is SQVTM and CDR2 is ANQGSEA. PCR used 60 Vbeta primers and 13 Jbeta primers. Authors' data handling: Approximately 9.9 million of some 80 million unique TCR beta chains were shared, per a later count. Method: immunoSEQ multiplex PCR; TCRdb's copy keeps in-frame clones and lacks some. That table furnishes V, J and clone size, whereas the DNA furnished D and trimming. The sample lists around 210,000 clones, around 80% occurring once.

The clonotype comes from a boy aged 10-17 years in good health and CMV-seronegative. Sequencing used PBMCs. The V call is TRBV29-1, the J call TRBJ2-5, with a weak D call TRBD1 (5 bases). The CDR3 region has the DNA TGCAGCGTTTGGTCTCATCCTGGGGCCACGGGAGAGACCCAGTACTTC. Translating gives CSVWSHPGATGETQYF.